The TCR beta chain under discussion was sequenced for a study of spatial heterogeneity in lung cancer. TCRdb re-called the 5' RACE reads with MiXCR, one entry per CDR3 protein. The sample consists of 85,000 to 100,000 distinct CDR3 sequences, more than 10% of them appearing once. Time point of the sample: sample taken at primary tumor resection. TCRs were sequenced from unsorted whole RNA of tumor, nontumor lung or PBMC. This TCR was recovered from a male donor with early-stage non-small cell lung cancer. The input for sequencing was PBMCs, taken at surgery.

The CDR3, as DNA: TGTGCCAGCAGCCACAAACCGGGACAGCAGAACTATGGCTACACCTTC. Protein: CASSHKPGQQNYGYTF. The chain recombines TRBV4-2 with TRBJ1-2; 7 nucleotides agree with TRBD1. V lost 3 bases, J lost 2 bases, and 9 bases stayed unmatched. CDR3 length: 16 residues. Germline CDR1 reads LGHNA; CDR2 reads YNFKEQ.